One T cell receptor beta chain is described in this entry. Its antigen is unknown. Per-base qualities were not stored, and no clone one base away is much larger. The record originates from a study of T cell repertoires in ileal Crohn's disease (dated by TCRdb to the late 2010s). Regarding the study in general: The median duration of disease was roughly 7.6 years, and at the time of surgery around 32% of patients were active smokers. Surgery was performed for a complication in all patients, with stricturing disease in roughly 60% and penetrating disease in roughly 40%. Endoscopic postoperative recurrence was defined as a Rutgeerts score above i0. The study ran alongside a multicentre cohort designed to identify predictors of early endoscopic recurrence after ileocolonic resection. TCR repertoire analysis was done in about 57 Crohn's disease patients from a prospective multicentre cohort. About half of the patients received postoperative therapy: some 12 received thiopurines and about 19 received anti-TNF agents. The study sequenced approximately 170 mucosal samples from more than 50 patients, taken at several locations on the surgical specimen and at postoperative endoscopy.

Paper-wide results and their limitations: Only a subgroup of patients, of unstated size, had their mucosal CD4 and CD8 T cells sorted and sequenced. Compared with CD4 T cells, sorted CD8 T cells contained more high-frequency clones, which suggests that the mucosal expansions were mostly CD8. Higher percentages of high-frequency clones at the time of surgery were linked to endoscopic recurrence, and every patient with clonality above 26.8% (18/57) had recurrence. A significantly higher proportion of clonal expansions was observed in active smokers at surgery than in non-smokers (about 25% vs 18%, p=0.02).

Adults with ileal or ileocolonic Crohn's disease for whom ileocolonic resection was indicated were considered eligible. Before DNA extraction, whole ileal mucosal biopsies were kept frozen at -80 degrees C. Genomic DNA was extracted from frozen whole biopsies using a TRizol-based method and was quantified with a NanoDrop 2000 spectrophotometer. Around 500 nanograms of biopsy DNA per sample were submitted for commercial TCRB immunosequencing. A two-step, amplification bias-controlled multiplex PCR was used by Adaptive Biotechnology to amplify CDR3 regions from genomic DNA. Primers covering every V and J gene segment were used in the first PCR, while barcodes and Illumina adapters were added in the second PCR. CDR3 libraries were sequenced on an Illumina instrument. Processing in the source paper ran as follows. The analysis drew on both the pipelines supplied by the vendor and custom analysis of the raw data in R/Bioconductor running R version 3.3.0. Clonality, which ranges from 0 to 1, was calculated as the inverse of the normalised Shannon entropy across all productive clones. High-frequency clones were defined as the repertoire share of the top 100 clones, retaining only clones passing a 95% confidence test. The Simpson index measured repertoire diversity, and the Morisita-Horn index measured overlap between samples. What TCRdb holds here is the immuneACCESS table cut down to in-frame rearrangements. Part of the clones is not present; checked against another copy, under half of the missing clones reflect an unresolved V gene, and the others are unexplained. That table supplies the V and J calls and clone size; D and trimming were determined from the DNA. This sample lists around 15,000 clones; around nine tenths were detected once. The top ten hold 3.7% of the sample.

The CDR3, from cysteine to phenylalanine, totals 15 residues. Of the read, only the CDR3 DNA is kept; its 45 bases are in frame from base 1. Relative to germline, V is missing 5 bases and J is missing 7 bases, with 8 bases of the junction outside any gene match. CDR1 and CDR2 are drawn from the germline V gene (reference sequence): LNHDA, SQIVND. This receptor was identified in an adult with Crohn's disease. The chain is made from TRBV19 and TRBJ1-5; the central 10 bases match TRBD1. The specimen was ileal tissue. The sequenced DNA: TGTGCCAGTAGTGCGGGGACAGGGGTCGGGCAGCCCCAGCATTTT. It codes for CASSAGTGVGQPQHF.